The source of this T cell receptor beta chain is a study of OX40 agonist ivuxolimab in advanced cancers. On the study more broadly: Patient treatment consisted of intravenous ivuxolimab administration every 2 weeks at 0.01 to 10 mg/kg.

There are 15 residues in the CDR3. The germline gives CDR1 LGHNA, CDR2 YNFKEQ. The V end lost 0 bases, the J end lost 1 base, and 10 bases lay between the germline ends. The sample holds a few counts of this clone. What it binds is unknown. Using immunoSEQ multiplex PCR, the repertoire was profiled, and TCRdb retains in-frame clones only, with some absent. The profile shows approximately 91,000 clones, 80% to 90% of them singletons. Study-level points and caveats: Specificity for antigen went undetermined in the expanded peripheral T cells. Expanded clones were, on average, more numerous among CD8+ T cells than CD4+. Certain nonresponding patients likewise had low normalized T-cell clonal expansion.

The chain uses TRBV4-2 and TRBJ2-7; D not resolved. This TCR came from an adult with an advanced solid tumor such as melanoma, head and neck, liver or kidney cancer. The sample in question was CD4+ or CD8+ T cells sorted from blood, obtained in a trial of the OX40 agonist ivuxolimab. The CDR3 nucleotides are TGTGCCAGCAGCCAAGATCGCAGCTATTCCTACGAGCAGTACTTC. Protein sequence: CASSQDRSYSYEQYF.